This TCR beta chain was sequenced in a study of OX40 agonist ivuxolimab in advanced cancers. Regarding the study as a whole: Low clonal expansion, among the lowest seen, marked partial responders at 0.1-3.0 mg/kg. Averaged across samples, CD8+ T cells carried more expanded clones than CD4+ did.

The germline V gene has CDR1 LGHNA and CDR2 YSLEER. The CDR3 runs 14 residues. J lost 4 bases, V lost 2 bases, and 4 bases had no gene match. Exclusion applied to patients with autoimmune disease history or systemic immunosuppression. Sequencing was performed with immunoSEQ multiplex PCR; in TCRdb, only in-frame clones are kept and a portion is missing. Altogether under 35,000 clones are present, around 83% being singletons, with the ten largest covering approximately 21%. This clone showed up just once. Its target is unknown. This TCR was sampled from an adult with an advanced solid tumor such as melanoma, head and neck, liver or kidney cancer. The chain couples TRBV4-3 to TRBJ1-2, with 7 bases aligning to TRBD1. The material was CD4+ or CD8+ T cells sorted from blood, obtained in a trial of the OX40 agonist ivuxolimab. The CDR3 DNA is TGCGCCAGCAGCCAAAAGGGACAGAGCTATGGCTACACCTTC. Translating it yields CASSQKGQSYGYTF.